A selection of T cell receptor beta chains follows, all from one sample in a study of CD8+ T cells in alopecia areata. The assay was immunoSEQ multiplex PCR, and TCRdb's table has in-frame clones only and misses some. Of thousands of clones in the sample, roughly 60% are singletons; the top ten hold more than 13%. The sequenced sample was skin. Receptors originate from a human donor with alopecia areata. The CDR3 runs from the conserved cysteine through the conserved F or W. The D gene is left open where the match is weak. Size tells how often a clone was seen (once, few, many) or the class of an expanded clone, and some rows leave it out.

size,D,V,J,DNA,CDR3
NA,NA,TRBV20-1,TRBJ2-7,TGCAGTGTAACGGGGACCTACGAGCAGTACTTC,CSVTGTYEQYF
NA,NA,TRBV5-1,TRBJ2-5,TGCGCCAGCAGGGAGGGGAATGGAGAGACCCAGTACTTC,CASREGNGETQYF
NA,NA,TRBV10-2,TRBJ2-5,TGCGCCAGCAGTGAGGAGGAAGAGACCCAGTACTTC,CASSEEEETQYF
NA,NA,TRBV7-9,TRBJ2-2,TGTGCCAGCAGCTTAGAATTGGTCGGGGAGCTGTTTTTT,CASSLELVGELFF
NA,NA,TRBV29-1,TRBJ2-7,TGCAGCGTCGCCCGGACTCCCTTTGGGGAGCAGTACTTC,CSVARTPFGEQYF
NA,NA,TRBV7-9,TRBJ2-1,TGTGCCAGCAGCGTGATAGGAAGCTCCTACAATGAGCAGTTCTTC,CASSVIGSSYNEQFF
few,NA,TRBV5-1,TRBJ2-5,TGCGCCAGCAGCTACAGTGGGGGAGAAGAGACCCAGTACTTC,CASSYSGGEETQYF
NA,TRBD1,TRBV15,TRBJ2-7,TGTGCCACCAGCGAGTGGTTGACAGGGCAGACATCCTACGAGCAGTACTTC,CATSEWLTGQTSYEQYF
NA,NA,TRBV10-3,TRBJ2-1,TGTGCCATCAGTGAGTCGCAGCGGAATGAGCAGTTCTTC,CAISESQRNEQFF
NA,TRBD2,TRBV4-2,TRBJ2-3,TGTGCCAGCAGCCCAGGACTAGCGGGGCTTGCGAGCACAGATACGCAGTATTTT,CASSPGLAGLASTDTQYF
few,TRBD2,TRBV7-2,TRBJ2-1,TGTGCCAGCAGCTACGCCGGGACTAGATACAATGAGCAGTTCTTC,CASSYAGTRYNEQFF
once,NA,TRBV7-9,TRBJ2-7,TGTGCCAGCAGCGCCTGGAGGGACTCCGAGCAGTACTTC,CASSAWRDSEQYF
NA,NA,TRBV7-9,TRBJ2-7,TGTGCCAGCAGCGTTGGGATCGGGGCGCTTGAGCAGTACTTC,CASSVGIGALEQYF
NA,TRBD2,TRBV6-5,TRBJ2-2,TGTGCCAGCAGGCCGGGACTAGCTGGCACCGGGGAGCTGTTTTTT,CASRPGLAGTGELFF
NA,TRBD2,TRBV5-1,TRBJ2-1,TGCGCCAGCAGCTTGCCACGGGGGACTAGCGGAGATGAGCAGTTCTTC,CASSLPRGTSGDEQFF
NA,NA,TRBV5-1,TRBJ1-6,TGCGCCAGCCGAACCGGCATAGGATTCAGACTCCACTTT,CASRTGIGFRLHF
NA,TRBD2,TRBV5-1,TRBJ2-7,TGCGCCAGCAACCCTAGCGGGAGTTACGAGCAGTACTTC,CASNPSGSYEQYF
NA,NA,TRBV18,TRBJ2-5,TGTGCCAGCTCAGCCACAGGGTGGAAGACCCAGTACTTC,CASSATGWKTQYF
NA,NA,TRBV5-6,TRBJ1-6,TGTGCCAGCAGCCTCAGCCGTTCACCCCTCCACTTT,CASSLSRSPLHF
NA,NA,TRBV29-1,TRBJ1-2,TGCAGCGTTGGGGGCTGGCAGGGGTTTAAGAACTACACCTTC,CSVGGWQGFKNYTF
NA,NA,TRBV18,TRBJ1-6,TGTGCCAGCAAAGACTCTCCCGAGCGGCCCCTCCACTTT,CASKDSPERPLHF
NA,NA,TRBV5-4,TRBJ2-5,TGTGCCAGCAGCCCTGGATGGGGGGCGGAGACCCAGTACTTC,CASSPGWGAETQYF
NA,TRBD2,TRBV19,TRBJ2-5,TGTGCCAGTAGTATAGGCGGGAGGTGGAGAGGGACCCAGTACTTC,CASSIGGRWRGTQYF
NA,NA,TRBV4-1,TRBJ1-1,TGCGCCAGCAGCCATGACCCGGGTGGGCAGAACACTGAAGCTTTCTTT,CASSHDPGGQNTEAFF
few,NA,TRBV29-1,TRBJ1-5,TGCAGCGTTCAGGGGTTAGGCCAGCCCCAGCATTTT,CSVQGLGQPQHF
NA,TRBD1,TRBV7-9,TRBJ1-1,TGTGCCAGCAGCTTATCGGGGCGCAGGGGGGGCACTGAAGCTTTCTTT,CASSLSGRRGGTEAFF
NA,NA,TRBV5-6,TRBJ1-2,TGTGCCAGCAGCTTGCAGGACAACTTTAACTATGGCTACACCTTC,CASSLQDNFNYGYTF
NA,NA,TRBV4-1,TRBJ2-7,TGCGCCAGCAGCCGAGGCAAGGCCTACGAGCAGTACTTC,CASSRGKAYEQYF
NA,NA,TRBV11-2,TRBJ1-3,TGTGCCAGCAGCTTAGATCGCCGGGAGGACACCATATATTTT,CASSLDRREDTIYF
NA,NA,TRBV29-1,TRBJ1-1,TGCAGCGTTGCCCGGGAGAGGGACACTGAAGCTTTCTTT,CSVARERDTEAFF
NA,NA,TRBV6-5,TRBJ2-7,TGTGCCAGCAGTCGACTAGCCTACGAGCAGTACTTC,CASSRLAYEQYF
NA,NA,TRBV28,TRBJ2-2,TGTGCCAGCAGTTTGTTCGGAGCGGGTCTCACCGGGGAGCTGTTTTTT,CASSLFGAGLTGELFF
once,TRBD2,TRBV7-9,TRBJ2-3,TGTGCCAGCAGCGGGCGGGGGGCCCACGGAGATACGCAGTATTTT,CASSGRGAHGDTQYF
NA,NA,TRBV29-1,TRBJ1-5,TGCAGCGTGAAGGAAGGGAATCAGCCCCAGCATTTT,CSVKEGNQPQHF
NA,TRBD2,TRBV4-1,TRBJ2-1,TGCGCCAGCAGCCCCGGACTAGCGGGCAACAATGAGCAGTTCTTC,CASSPGLAGNNEQFF
NA,TRBD1,TRBV28,TRBJ1-1,TGTGCCAGCAGACCCTTAAGGGACAGCAGTATGAGCACTGAAGCTTTCTTT,CASRPLRDSSMSTEAFF
once,NA,TRBV6-5,TRBJ1-6,TGTGCCAGCAAGACAGGAACAAGGAATTCACCCCTCCACTTT,CASKTGTRNSPLHF
NA,NA,TRBV27,TRBJ2-1,TGTGCCAGCAGTTTAGCCAGCGGCCTCAATGAGCAGTTCTTC,CASSLASGLNEQFF
NA,NA,TRBV5-1,TRBJ2-2,TGCGCCAGCAGCTTTAATTTGGGCGGCGCGAACACCGGGGAGCTGTTTTTT,CASSFNLGGANTGELFF
NA,TRBD2,TRBV4-2,TRBJ2-1,TGTGCCAGCAGCCATACCTCCGCGGGGGGGGAGGGTGAGCAGTTCTTC,CASSHTSAGGEGEQFF
NA,NA,TRBV19,TRBJ1-2,TGTGCCAGTAGTATGGATTGGACGCCGAGCTATGGCTACACCTTC,CASSMDWTPSYGYTF
few,TRBD2,TRBV27,TRBJ2-1,TGTGCCAGCAGCCCACTGACTAGCGGGAGGGCCGTTGAGCAGTTCTTC,CASSPLTSGRAVEQFF
few,TRBD1,TRBV7-2,TRBJ2-2,TGTGCCAGCAGCACCCGACAGGGGGGTGCCGGGGAGCTGTTTTTT,CASSTRQGGAGELFF
NA,NA,TRBV15,TRBJ1-2,TGTGCCACCAGCAGAGAAAGGGAGCCCTTCTATGGCTACACCTTC,CATSREREPFYGYTF
NA,TRBD2,TRBV6-5,TRBJ2-7,TGTGCCAGCAGTTACTCGACTAGCGGCTCCTACGAGCAGTACTTC,CASSYSTSGSYEQYF
few,NA,TRBV19,TRBJ2-7,TGTGCCAGTAGTAAAATTACGGGACACGTCTACGAGCAGTACTTC,CASSKITGHVYEQYF
NA,NA,TRBV4-2,TRBJ2-4,TGTGCCAGCAGCCGTTCTAGCGTCATTCAGTACTTC,CASSRSSVIQYF
once,NA,TRBV19,TRBJ1-1,TGTGCCAGTAGGCGGGGGAGTACTGAAGCTTTCTTT,CASRRGSTEAFF
few,TRBD2,TRBV19,TRBJ2-7,TGTGCCAGTAGTACGGGACTAGCGTCCTACGAGCAGTACTTC,CASSTGLASYEQYF
medium-sized,NA,TRBV5-1,TRBJ2-1,TGCGCCAGCAGCGCGGACAGCCACAATGAGCAGTTCTTC,CASSADSHNEQFF
medium-sized,TRBD1,TRBV4-1,TRBJ1-5,TGCGCCAGCCAAGGACAGGGCGGGCAGCCCCAGCATTTT,CASQGQGGQPQHF
NA,TRBD1,TRBV7-3,TRBJ2-1,TGTGCCAGCAGCTTGAGGTATACAGGGGCGGCCTCCTACAATGAGCAGTTCTTC,CASSLRYTGAASYNEQFF
NA,NA,TRBV10-3,TRBJ2-1,TGTGCCATCAGTGAGTCGGGGCCCGACGGGGTCAATGAGCAGTTCTTC,CAISESGPDGVNEQFF
medium-sized,TRBD2,TRBV7-9,TRBJ2-3,TGTGCCAGCAGCGGGACGGGACTAGCGGGAACTAGCACAGATACGCAGTATTTT,CASSGTGLAGTSTDTQYF
few,NA,TRBV7-8,TRBJ2-7,TGTGCCAGCAGCTCCCATGGGGGGGCCGGGGCTACTACTGGGCAGTACTTC,CASSSHGGAGATTGQYF
few,NA,TRBV5-1,TRBJ2-2,TGCGCCAGCAAGCCAGGGCGGACCGGGGAGCTGTTTTTT,CASKPGRTGELFF
NA,NA,TRBV18,TRBJ2-5,TGTGCCAGCTCACCGGAAGAGACCCAGTACTTC,CASSPEETQYF
NA,NA,TRBV10-3,TRBJ1-5,TGTGCCATCAGTGAGTCAGGCCTTGGGAGCAATCAGCCCCAGCATTTT,CAISESGLGSNQPQHF